The clone carrying this TCR beta chain was detected once. What it binds is unknown. The data belong to a study of cytomegalovirus exposure and HLA in healthy donors. Study information: Of about 400 genotyped donors, roughly 80% clustered with self-reported Caucasian donors. General study findings and limits: Cytomegalovirus status was reportedly diagnosed by the classifier with high specificity and sensitivity. Reported findings show TCR beta sequences accurately forecast HLA-A and HLA-B alleles in most subjects.

The ends were cut back, 2 bases at V and 0 bases at J, with 10 bases in the middle. Germline CDR1 reads MNHNS; CDR2 reads SASEGT. The CDR3 covers 15 residues. Both 60 Vbeta primers and 13 Jbeta primers went into the PCR. Data came from immunoSEQ multiplex PCR; TCRdb stores just in-frame clones and leaves some out. Here the sample spans 150,000 to 200,000 clones, over 75% being singletons. Material: PBMCs. The origin of this receptor is a female donor in good health and CMV-seronegative. V usage is TRBV6-1 and J usage is TRBJ1-1; a weak D match, TRBD1 (5 bases). The CDR3 protein is CASSEKGLLNTEAFF. Written as DNA, the CDR3 is TGTGCCAGCAGTGAAAAGGGACTCTTGAACACTGAAGCTTTCTTT.